Listed below are T cell receptor beta chains from one sample, sequenced in a study of T-cell memory formation after mild COVID-19. MiXCR, run by TCRdb on the 5' RACE reads, gives a single entry per CDR3 protein. The table shows 380,000 or so distinct CDR3 sequences, with roughly 14% occurring only once. The material sequenced was PBMCs or a T cell subset sorted from them (not recorded which). All receptors derive from a man younger than 35 who had mild COVID-19 (a few samples of this study predate the infection). Cell type and time point are not known. Both conserved end residues are trimmed from each CDR3.

j_gene | v_gene | CDR3aa
TRBJ1-2 | TRBV7-9 | ASSSFRQAPNYGYT
TRBJ2-2 | TRBV7-9 | ASSSKRARNTGELF
TRBJ2-2 | TRBV4-1 | ASSQEVAVTGELF
TRBJ2-7 | TRBV12-3/TRBV12-4 | ASSRNGQGYEQY
TRBJ1-1 | TRBV3-1 | ASSQDGRGLAF
TRBJ2-1 | TRBV2 | ASRYYNEQF
TRBJ2-4 | TRBV24-1 | ATSESDSHLAKNIQY
TRBJ2-3 | TRBV18 | ASSPTGIGSTDTQY
TRBJ1-5 | TRBV5-1 | ASSEGTDEPQH
TRBJ1-1 | TRBV5-4 | ASSPKAQGNTEAF
TRBJ1-5 | TRBV12-3/TRBV12-4 | ASSLGSGGNQPQH
TRBJ1-1 | TRBV5-1 | ASSTQQGAGGEAF
TRBJ1-2 | TRBV5-1 | ASSFPGQATGYT
TRBJ1-1 | TRBV5-6 | ASSLGWTANTEAF
TRBJ1-1 | TRBV4-3 | ASSPGTSDENTEAF
TRBJ1-6 | TRBV7-9 | ASRPTGVDSPLH
TRBJ2-3 | TRBV29-1 | SVAGGRDTQY
TRBJ2-2 | TRBV9 | ASSGDGAELF
TRBJ2-3 | TRBV6-5 | ASSYLTGLTSGTQY
TRBJ2-7 | TRBV4-2 | ASSRGPSGTYEQY
TRBJ2-1 | TRBV4-2 | ASSQVMASGGLSSYNEQF
TRBJ1-1 | TRBV7-8 | ASSLAIAWIGLPNTEAF
TRBJ2-5 | TRBV4-1 | ASSQASVAGLQETQY
TRBJ2-3 | TRBV2 | ASSGASTDTQY
TRBJ2-7 | TRBV7-2 | ASSVSDAGEQY
TRBJ1-1 | TRBV7-3 | ASSLGGGMNTEAF
TRBJ1-6 | TRBV6-6 | ASSYRAPLNNSPLH
TRBJ2-1 | TRBV7-6 | ASSLGRGAYNEQF
TRBJ2-1 | TRBV12-3/TRBV12-4 | ASSLLLAGRNEQF
TRBJ1-2 | TRBV19 | ASSISPPTGIA
TRBJ2-5 | TRBV5-1 | ASSEPGETQY
TRBJ1-3 | TRBV4-3 | ASSLEQGSNTIY
TRBJ2-5 | TRBV20-1 | SARRRQGDQETQY
TRBJ2-1 | TRBV2 | ASGGDRDNEQF
TRBJ1-5 | TRBV19 | ASSPTGGYNQPQH
TRBJ2-2 | TRBV24-1 | ATSDSGGRINTGELF
TRBJ2-5 | TRBV7-9 | ASTKGAQETQY